This entry is about one TCR beta chain. Libraries were prepared by immunoSEQ multiplex PCR; TCRdb keeps only in-frame clonotypes and omits some of them. The sample has some 200,000 clones; around 82% are singletons. The sample belongs to a study of blood T cell repertoires in COVID-19. Trimming cost V 5 bases and J 3 bases; bases outside gene matches: 13. Per the germline V gene, CDR1 is MNHEY and CDR2 is SMNVEV (reference sequence). CDR3 length equals 17 residues. The J gene is TRBJ1-5, the V gene TRBV27; 7 positions agree with TRBD1. This TCR was sampled from a middle-aged man who had recovered from COVID-19. The sequenced sample was PBMCs or T cells enriched from blood (not recorded which). The CDR3 is CASSPLQGEGANQPQHF. CDR3 bases: TGTGCCAGCAGTCCACTACAGGGTGAGGGGGCCAATCAGCCCCAGCATTTT.